This is a list of T cell receptor beta chains from one sample in a study of blood T cell repertoires in COVID-19. The method was immunoSEQ multiplex PCR; TCRdb's version includes in-frame clones alone and lacks a portion of them. In the table there are under 450,000 clones, approximately 77% of which are singletons. Sequencing was performed on peripheral blood. The receptor source for this set is a human donor with acute or convalescent COVID-19. The donor label of this sample is uncertain. Each CDR3 is given with its conserved first and last residue. The D gene is left open where the match is weak. The size field is filled for only some rows; it gives once, few, many or a size class.

TRBJ1-2,TRBV15,TRBD1,-,TGTGCCACCAGCAGAGAATTTTTCAGGGGGTATGGCTACACCTTC,CATSREFFRGYGYTF
TRBJ1-1,TRBV14,-,-,TGTGCCAGCAGCCCCGGCGGGTGGTTCACTGAAGCTTTCTTT,CASSPGGWFTEAFF
TRBJ2-6,TRBV27,TRBD1,-,TGTGCCAGCAGTCTACGGACAGGGGTTGGGGCCAACGTCCTGACTTTC,CASSLRTGVGANVLTF
TRBJ2-7,TRBV18,TRBD2,-,TGTGCCAGCTCACCACTCCTAGCGGGCCCTCCCACCTACGAGCAGTACTTC,CASSPLLAGPPTYEQYF
TRBJ2-7,TRBV12-3/TRBV12-4,-,-,TGTGCCAGCAGCCCTAGCATTGGTCGCGAGCAGTACTTC,CASSPSIGREQYF
TRBJ1-1,TRBV6-1,-,-,TGTGCCAGCAGTGAAGTCAGGGCCCTTAATGCTTTCTTT,CASSEVRALNAFF
TRBJ2-7,TRBV5-1,-,-,TGCGCCAGCAGCTTCCGATCGACAGGACCTCCCTACGAGCAGTACTTC,CASSFRSTGPPYEQYF
TRBJ1-5,TRBV27,-,-,TGTGCCAGCAATCCACAGGGTCGCAATCAGCCCCAGCATTTT,CASNPQGRNQPQHF
TRBJ2-1,TRBV3-1/TRBV3-2,-,-,TGTGCCAGCAGCCAAGGAGGGTACAATGAGCAGTTCTTC,CASSQGGYNEQFF
TRBJ2-5,TRBV5-1,TRBD1,once,TGCGCCAGCAGCCCTGACAGGGCTGGGGAGACCCAGTACTTC,CASSPDRAGETQYF
TRBJ2-3,TRBV19,-,-,TGTGCCAGTAGTATAGATTTGGGGGCCGCAGATACGCAGTATTTT,CASSIDLGAADTQYF
TRBJ1-1,TRBV27,TRBD1,-,TGTGCCAGCAGGACGACAGGGGCCGGGATGATGAACACTGAAGCTTTCTTT,CASRTTGAGMMNTEAFF
TRBJ1-6,TRBV6-4,TRBD1,-,TGTGCCAGCAGTTCTCTGTCGGGACAGAATAATTCACCCCTCCACTTT,CASSSLSGQNNSPLHF
TRBJ2-3,TRBV11-2,TRBD2,once,TGTGCCAGCAGCTTACGGCGGGGGGGCCTTTCAGATACGCAGTATTTT,CASSLRRGGLSDTQYF
TRBJ1-3,TRBV10-2,-,once,TGCGCCAGCAGTGAACATACAGGGCCGAGCTCTGGAAACACCATATATTTT,CASSEHTGPSSGNTIYF
TRBJ2-7,TRBV4-1,TRBD1,once,TGCGCCAGCAGCCACAGCCCCGGGACAGGGGTCCACGAGCAGTACTTC,CASSHSPGTGVHEQYF
TRBJ1-3,TRBV28,-,-,TGTGCCAGCAGCAACCCCTCGGGGAGCTCTGGAAACACCATATATTTT,CASSNPSGSSGNTIYF
TRBJ1-6,TRBV18,-,-,TGTGCCAGCTCACCACTACCGGATTCACCCCTCCACTTT,CASSPLPDSPLHF
TRBJ1-1,TRBV18,-,-,TGTGCCAGCTCACCAGCTGAGACTGAAGCTTTCTTT,CASSPAETEAFF
TRBJ2-7,TRBV7-8,-,-,TGTGCCAGCAGCTTAGATCAAGTGTTCGGGTCCTACGAGCAGTACTTC,CASSLDQVFGSYEQYF
TRBJ2-1,TRBV7-9,TRBD1,-,TGTGCCAGCAGCCGACAGGGGGCAATTCCCTACAATGAGCAGTTCTTC,CASSRQGAIPYNEQFF
TRBJ2-3,TRBV5-1,-,once,TGCGCCAGCAGCTTGGAAAAAGCGGGTAGCACAGATACGCAGTATTTT,CASSLEKAGSTDTQYF
TRBJ2-1,TRBV7-9,TRBD2,-,TGTGCCAGCAGCAAGTATAGCGGGAGTGGTAATGAGCAGTTCTTC,CASSKYSGSGNEQFF
TRBJ1-1,TRBV5-6,-,-,TGTGCCAGCAGCTTGGAATCGGGGAGCATGAACACTGAAGCTTTCTTT,CASSLESGSMNTEAFF
TRBJ2-7,TRBV28,TRBD1,-,TGTGCCAGCAGTAGGGATACGACAGGGCGCGAGAACTTC,CASSRDTTGRENF
TRBJ1-1,TRBV14,TRBD1,-,TGTGCCAGCAGCCTTGGACAGGGCCGCCACCAAGCTTTCTTT,CASSLGQGRHQAFF
TRBJ2-5,TRBV4-1,-,-,TGCGCCAGCAGCCAGGGGAGCGGGGAGACCCAGTACTTC,CASSQGSGETQYF
TRBJ1-3,TRBV7-6,-,few,TGTGCCAGCAGCTCCCATTTGGGGGGCTCTGGAAACACCATATATTTT,CASSSHLGGSGNTIYF